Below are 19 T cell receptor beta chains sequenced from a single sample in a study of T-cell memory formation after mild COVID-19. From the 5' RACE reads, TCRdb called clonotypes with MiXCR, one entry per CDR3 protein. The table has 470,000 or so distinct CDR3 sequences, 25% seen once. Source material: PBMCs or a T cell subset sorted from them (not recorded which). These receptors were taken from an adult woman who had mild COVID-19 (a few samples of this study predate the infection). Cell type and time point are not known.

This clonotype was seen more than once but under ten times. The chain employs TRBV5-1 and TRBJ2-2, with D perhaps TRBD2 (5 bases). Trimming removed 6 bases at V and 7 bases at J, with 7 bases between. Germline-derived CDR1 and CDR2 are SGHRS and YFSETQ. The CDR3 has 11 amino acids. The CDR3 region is CASTEGGELFF. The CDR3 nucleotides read TGCGCCAGCACCGAGGGCGGGGAGCTGTTTTTT.

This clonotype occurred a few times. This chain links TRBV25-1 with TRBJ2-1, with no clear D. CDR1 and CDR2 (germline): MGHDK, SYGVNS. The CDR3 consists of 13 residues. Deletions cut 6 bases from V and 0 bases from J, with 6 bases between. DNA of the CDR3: TGTGCCAGCAGAGCAAGCTCCTACAATGAGCAGTTCTTC. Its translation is CASRASSYNEQFF. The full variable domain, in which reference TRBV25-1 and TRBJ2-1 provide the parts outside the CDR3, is EADIYQTPRYLVIGTGKKITLECSQTMGHDKMYWYQQDPGMELHLIHYSYGVNSTEKGDLSSESTVSRIRTEHFPLTLESARPSHTSQYLCASRASSYNEQFFGPGTRLTVL.

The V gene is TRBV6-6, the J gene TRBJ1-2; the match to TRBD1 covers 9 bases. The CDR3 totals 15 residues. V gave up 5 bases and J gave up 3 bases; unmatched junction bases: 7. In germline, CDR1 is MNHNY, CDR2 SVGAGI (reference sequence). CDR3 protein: CASSHPRTGDYGYTF. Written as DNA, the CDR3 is TGTGCCAGCAGTCATCCTCGGACAGGGGACTATGGCTACACCTTC.

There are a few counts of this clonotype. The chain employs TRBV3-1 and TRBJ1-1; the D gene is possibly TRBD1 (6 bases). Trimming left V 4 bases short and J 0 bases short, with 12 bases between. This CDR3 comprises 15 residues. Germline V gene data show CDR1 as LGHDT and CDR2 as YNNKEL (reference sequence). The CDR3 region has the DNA TGTGCCAGCAGCCCCGGGGGCGGACTGAACACTGAAGCTTTCTTT. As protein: CASSPGGGLNTEAFF.

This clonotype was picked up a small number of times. CDR3: CASSLGRGGQSIYGYTF. Written as DNA, the CDR3 is TGTGCCAGCAGCTTGGGCCGTGGGGGGCAGTCGATCTATGGCTACACCTTC. This chain uses TRBV7-2 with TRBJ1-2; possible D gene TRBD1, 6 bases. The germline V gene has CDR1 SGHTA and CDR2 FQGNSA. Deletions cut 3 bases from V and 4 bases from J, with 21 bases between. The CDR3 runs to 17 residues.

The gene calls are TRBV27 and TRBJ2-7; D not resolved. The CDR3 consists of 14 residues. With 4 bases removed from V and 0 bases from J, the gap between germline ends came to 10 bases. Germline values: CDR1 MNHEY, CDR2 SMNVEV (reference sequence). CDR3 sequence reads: CASSWGYLSYEQYF. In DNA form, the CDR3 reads TGTGCCAGCAGTTGGGGTTACCTCTCCTACGAGCAGTACTTC.

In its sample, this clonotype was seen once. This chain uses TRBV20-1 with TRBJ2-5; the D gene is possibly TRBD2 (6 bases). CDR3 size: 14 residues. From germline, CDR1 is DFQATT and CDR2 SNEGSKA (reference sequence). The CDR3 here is CTARRVGYQETQYF. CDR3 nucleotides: TGCACCGCTCGGAGGGTGGGGTACCAAGAGACCCAGTACTTC.

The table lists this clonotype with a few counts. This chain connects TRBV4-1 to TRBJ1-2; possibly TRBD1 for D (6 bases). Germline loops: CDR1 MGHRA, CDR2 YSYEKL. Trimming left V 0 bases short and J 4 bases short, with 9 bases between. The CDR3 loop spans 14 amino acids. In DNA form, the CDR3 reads TGCGCCAGCAGCCAAGAAGGACAGATCTATGGCTACACCTTC. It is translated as CASSQEGQIYGYTF.

CDR3 DNA: TGCGCCAGCAGCCGCCACCCCTGGACAGGGGATGATGGTCAGCCCCAGCATTTT. This translates into CASSRHPWTGDDGQPQHF. The chain uses TRBV5-1 and TRBJ1-5, with 9 positions matching TRBD1. The CDR3 runs 18 residues. CDR1 is SGHRS and CDR2 is YFSETQ in the germline V gene. J lost 6 bases, V lost 4 bases, and 17 bases had no gene match.

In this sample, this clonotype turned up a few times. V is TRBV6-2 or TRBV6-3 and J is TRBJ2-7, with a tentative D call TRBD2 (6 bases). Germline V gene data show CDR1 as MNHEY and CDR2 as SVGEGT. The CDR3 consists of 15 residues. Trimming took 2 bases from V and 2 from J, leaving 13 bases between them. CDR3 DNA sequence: TGTGCCAGCAGTTACGCGGCGGGGTTAGCCTACGAGCAGTACTTC. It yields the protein CASSYAAGLAYEQYF.

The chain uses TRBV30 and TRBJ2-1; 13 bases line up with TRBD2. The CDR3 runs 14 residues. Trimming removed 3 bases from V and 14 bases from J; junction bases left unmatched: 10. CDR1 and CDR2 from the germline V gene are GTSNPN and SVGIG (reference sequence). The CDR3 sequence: CAWSRLAGGPLEFF. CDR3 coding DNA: TGTGCCTGGAGCAGACTAGCGGGAGGCCCGTTGGAGTTCTTC.

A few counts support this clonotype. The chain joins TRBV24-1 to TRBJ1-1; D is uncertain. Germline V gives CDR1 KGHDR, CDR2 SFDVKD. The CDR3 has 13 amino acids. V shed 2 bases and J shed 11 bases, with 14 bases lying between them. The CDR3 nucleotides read TGTGCCACCAGTGATTCCCTGGGAGGTGGCGCTTTCTTT. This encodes CATSDSLGGGAFF.

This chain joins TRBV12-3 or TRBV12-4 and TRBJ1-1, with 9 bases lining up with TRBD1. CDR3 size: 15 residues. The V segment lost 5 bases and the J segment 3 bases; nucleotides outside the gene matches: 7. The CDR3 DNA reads TGTGCCAGCAGTATTTCCGGGACAGGGTACACTGAAGCTTTCTTT. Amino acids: CASSISGTGYTEAFF.

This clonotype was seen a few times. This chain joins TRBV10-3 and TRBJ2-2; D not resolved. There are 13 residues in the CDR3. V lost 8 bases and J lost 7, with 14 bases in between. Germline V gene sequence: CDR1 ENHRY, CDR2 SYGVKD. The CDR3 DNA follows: TGTGCCATCGAGAAAGACCTGGGCGGGGAGCTGTTTTTT. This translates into CAIEKDLGGELFF.

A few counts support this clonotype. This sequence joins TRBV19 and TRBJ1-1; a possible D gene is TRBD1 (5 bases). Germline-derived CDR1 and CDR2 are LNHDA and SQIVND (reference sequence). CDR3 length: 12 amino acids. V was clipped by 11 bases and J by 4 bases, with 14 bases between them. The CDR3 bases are TGTGCCGTACGCACGGGGGGCACTGAAGCTTTCTTT. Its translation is CAVRTGGTEAFF.

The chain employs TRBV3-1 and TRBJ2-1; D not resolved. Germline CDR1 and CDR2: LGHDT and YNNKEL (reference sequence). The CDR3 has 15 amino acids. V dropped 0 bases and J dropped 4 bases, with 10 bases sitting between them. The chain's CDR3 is CASSQDGSRYNEQFF. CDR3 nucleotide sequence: TGTGCCAGCAGCCAAGATGGAAGCAGATACAATGAGCAGTTCTTC.

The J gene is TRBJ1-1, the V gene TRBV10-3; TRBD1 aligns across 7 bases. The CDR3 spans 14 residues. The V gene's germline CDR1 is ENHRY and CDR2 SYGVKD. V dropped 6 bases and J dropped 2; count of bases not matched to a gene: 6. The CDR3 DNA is TGTGCCATCAGCGAAGACAGGGCAAACACTGAAGCTTTCTTT. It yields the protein CAISEDRANTEAFF.

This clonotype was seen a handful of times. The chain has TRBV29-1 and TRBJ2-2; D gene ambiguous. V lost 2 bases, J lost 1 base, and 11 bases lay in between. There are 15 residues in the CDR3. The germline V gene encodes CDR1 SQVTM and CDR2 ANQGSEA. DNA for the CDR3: TGCAGCGTTGAATCGGCAGTTCAGAACACCGGGGAGCTGTTTTTT. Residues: CSVESAVQNTGELFF.

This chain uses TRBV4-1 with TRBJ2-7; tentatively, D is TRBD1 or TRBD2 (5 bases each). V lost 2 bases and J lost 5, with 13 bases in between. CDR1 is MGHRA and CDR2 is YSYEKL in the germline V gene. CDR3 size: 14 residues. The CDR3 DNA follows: TGCGCCAGCAGCCAACGTATGGGGGTCCACGAGCAGTACTTC. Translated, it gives CASSQRMGVHEQYF.